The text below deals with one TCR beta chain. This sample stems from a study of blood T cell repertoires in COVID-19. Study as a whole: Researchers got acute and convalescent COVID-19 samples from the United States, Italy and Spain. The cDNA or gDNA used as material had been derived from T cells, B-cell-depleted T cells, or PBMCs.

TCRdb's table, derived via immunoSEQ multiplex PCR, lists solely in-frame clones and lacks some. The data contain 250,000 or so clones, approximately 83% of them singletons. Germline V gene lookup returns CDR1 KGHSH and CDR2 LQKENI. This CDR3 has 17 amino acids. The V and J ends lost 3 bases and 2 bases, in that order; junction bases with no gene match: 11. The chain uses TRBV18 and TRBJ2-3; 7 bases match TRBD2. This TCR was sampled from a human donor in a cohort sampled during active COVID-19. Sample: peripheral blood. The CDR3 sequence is CASSPTLRREPTDTQYF. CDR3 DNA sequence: TGTGCCAGCTCACCGACCCTGAGGCGGGAGCCCACAGATACGCAGTATTTT. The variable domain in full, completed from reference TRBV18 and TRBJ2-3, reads NAGVMQNPRHLVRRRGQEARLRCSPMKGHSHVYWYRQLPEEGLKFMVYLQKENIIDESGMPKERFSAEFPKEGPSILRIQQVVRGDSAAYFCASSPTLRREPTDTQYFGPGTRLTVL.